Below are 27 T cell receptor beta chains sequenced from a single sample in a study of T cell repertoires in cytomegalovirus infection. Their specific antigens are unknown. TCRdb called the reads again in MiXCR, with one record for every CDR3 protein. The sample lists approximately 83,000 distinct CDR3 sequences; more than 20% were seen once. Source: CD8+ T cells from cultured PBMCs, taken from culture after CMV antigen stimulation. All receptors derive from a human donor in good health (CMV status not recorded). Some clones in this sample may be carry-over from other donors' samples.

This clonotype was found many times. This chain links TRBV7-6 with TRBJ1-5; D call uncertain. Germline V gene data show CDR1 as SGHVS and CDR2 as FNYEAQ. V lost 5 bases and J lost 0, with 17 bases in between. The CDR3 totals 17 residues. CDR3 residues: CASSPYDRTDSNQPQHF. The CDR3 DNA reads TGTGCCAGCAGCCCCTACGACCGGACCGATAGCAATCAGCCCCAGCATTTT.

The rearrangement joins TRBV28 to TRBJ2-2; no definite D call. Germline-derived CDR1 and CDR2 are MDHEN and SYDVKM. CDR3 length equals 17 residues. The germline V and J ends were trimmed by 5 bases and 4 bases, with 20 bases remaining between them. The CDR3 region is CASSQTSRLPITGELFF. The CDR3 DNA reads TGTGCCAGCAGTCAGACGTCCCGCCTCCCGATCACCGGGGAGCTGTTTTTT.

Only a few counts were recorded for this clonotype. The chain couples TRBV6-1 to TRBJ2-2; no firm D call. The CDR3 totals 16 residues. In germline, CDR1 is MNHNS, CDR2 SASEGT. V shed 4 bases and J shed 3 bases, with 15 bases lying between them. CDR3 protein: CASSAGVGRYTGELFF. In nucleotides, the CDR3 is TGTGCCAGCAGTGCTGGGGTGGGCCGATACACCGGGGAGCTGTTTTTT.

This clonotype was seen a handful of times. The genes are TRBV12-3 or TRBV12-4 and TRBJ1-2, with 12 bases identical to TRBD1. Unmatched junction bases numbered 7, after V lost 6 bases and J lost 2 bases. The CDR3 sequence is 16 residues long. The CDR3 DNA reads as TGTGCCAGCAGACCCCGGGACAGGGGGCGCAACTATGGCTACACCTTC. This codes for CASRPRDRGRNYGYTF.

This clonotype occurred many times. The chain uses TRBV7-9 and TRBJ2-3; TRBD2 is a possible D gene (6 bases). Trimming removed 4 bases from V and 0 bases from J, with 14 bases in between. The CDR3 loop spans 16 amino acids. Germline assignment: CDR1 SEHNR and CDR2 FQNEAQ (reference sequence). CDR3: CASSSWTGESTDTQYF. CDR3 bases: TGTGCCAGCAGCTCTTGGACGGGAGAAAGCACAGATACGCAGTATTTT.

This clonotype was recorded a few times. The chain links TRBV27 to TRBJ2-1, with 8 bases that match TRBD1. The CDR3 totals 15 residues. V trimming: 5 bases; J trimming: 4 bases; junction bases outside the gene matches: 7. Germline CDR1 and CDR2: MNHEY and SMNVEV (reference sequence). In nucleotides, the CDR3 is TGTGCCAGCAGTCTTACAGGGGGTGCGTACAATGAGCAGTTCTTC. Its translation: CASSLTGGAYNEQFF.

The table lists this clonotype with a few counts. V and J are TRBV20-1 and TRBJ1-3; 7 bases fit TRBD1. From germline, CDR1 is DFQATT and CDR2 SNEGSKA (reference sequence). The CDR3 has 15 residues. The CDR3 is CAVEPGGSSGNTIYF. The CDR3 DNA is TGCGCCGTTGAACCAGGGGGTTCCTCTGGAAACACCATATATTTT.

This clonotype has a count of ten or more. V usage is TRBV7-2 and J usage is TRBJ1-5; 7 bases match TRBD1. Trimming took 5 bases from V and 7 from J; bases not matched to a gene: 5. The CDR3 consists of 13 residues. In germline, CDR1 is SGHTA, CDR2 FQGNSA. CDR3 loop: CASSIQGDQPQHF. In nucleotides, the CDR3 is TGTGCCAGCAGCATCCAGGGGGACCAGCCCCAGCATTTT.

This clonotype came up a few times. This chain connects TRBV6-1 to TRBJ2-5, with 9 bases aligning to TRBD1. The V and J ends lost 6 bases and 7 bases, in that order; junction bases with no gene match: 15. The CDR3 runs to 16 residues. The V gene's germline CDR1 is MNHNS and CDR2 SASEGT. The CDR3: CASSPQGAIGLGTQYF. In DNA form, the CDR3 reads TGTGCCAGCAGCCCACAGGGGGCGATCGGCTTGGGGACCCAGTACTTC.

Many counts were recorded for this clonotype. The V call is TRBV6-2 or TRBV6-3, the J call TRBJ2-1; TRBD2 is a possible D gene (5 bases). The CDR3 contains 14 residues. Trimming removed 10 bases from V and 9 bases from J, with 22 bases in between. Germline assignment: CDR1 MNHEY and CDR2 SVGEGT. The CDR3 spells CAIRPRQAVGEQFF. The DNA for the CDR3 is TGTGCCATCCGTCCTCGGCAAGCGGTAGGTGAGCAGTTCTTC.

This clonotype was observed a handful of times. The chain links TRBV6-2 or TRBV6-3 to TRBJ1-5, with 7 bases that match TRBD1. The CDR3 has 14 residues. The germline V gene has CDR1 MNHEY and CDR2 SVGEGT. Unmatched junction bases numbered 5, after V lost 5 bases and J lost 4 bases. The CDR3: CASSPGQRNQPQHF. The DNA for the CDR3 is TGTGCCAGCAGTCCGGGACAGAGGAATCAGCCCCAGCATTTT.

This clonotype was seen more than once but under ten times. The chain recombines TRBV5-3 with TRBJ1-4; D is unresolved. Being an ORF, TRBV5-3 has a function that is uncertain. The CDR3 has 13 residues. Trimming left V 10 bases short and J 4 bases short, with 14 bases between. Written as DNA, the CDR3 is TGTGCCTCGGCCGCCGCCCATAATGAAAAACTGTTTTTT. It specifies CASAAAHNEKLFF.

This clonotype was found many times. The rearrangement links TRBV7-9 to TRBJ1-1; D remains unclear. Deletions cut 6 bases from V and 0 bases from J, with 5 bases between. CDR1 and CDR2 from the germline V gene are SEHNR and FQNEAQ (reference sequence). This CDR3 contains 12 residues. The CDR3 here is CASSIVNTEAFF. The CDR3 DNA reads TGTGCCAGCAGTATAGTGAACACTGAAGCTTTCTTT. Using reference TRBV7-9 and TRBJ1-1 for the parts outside the CDR3, the full variable domain is DTGVSQNPRHKITKRGQNVTFRCDPISEHNRLYWYRQTLGQGPEFLTYFQNEAQLEKSRLLSDRFSAERPKGSFSTLEIQRTEQGDSAMYLCASSIVNTEAFFGQGTRLTVV.

V is TRBV27 and J is TRBJ2-3; D possibly corresponds to TRBD1 (6 bases). Trimming left V 2 bases short and J 0 bases short, with 12 bases between. The CDR3 has 16 amino acids. Germline V lookup: CDR1 MNHEY, CDR2 SMNVEV (reference sequence). The CDR3 sequence: CASSLIWGHSTDTQYF. Written as DNA, the CDR3 is TGTGCCAGCAGTTTAATTTGGGGGCATAGCACAGATACGCAGTATTTT.

The V gene is TRBV30, the J gene TRBJ1-1; unclear D gene. The germline V and J ends were trimmed by 0 bases and 0 bases, with 5 bases remaining between them. CDR3 length: 13 residues. The V gene's germline CDR1 is GTSNPN and CDR2 SVGIG (reference sequence). CDR3 in DNA: TGTGCCTGGAGTGTTATCATGAACACTGAAGCTTTCTTT. This encodes CAWSVIMNTEAFF. Full variable domain (missing parts from reference TRBV30 and TRBJ1-1): SQTIHQWPATLVQPVGSPLSLECTVEGTSNPNLYWYRQAAGRGLQLLFYSVGIGQISSEVPQNLSASRPQDRQFILSSKKLLLSDSGFYLCAWSVIMNTEAFFGQGTRLTVV.

This clonotype appeared many times. The chain links TRBV5-4 to TRBJ2-5; 11 positions agree with TRBD2. The CDR3 length is 16 residues. J was trimmed by 1 base and V by 4 bases; bases with no gene match: 6. Germline lookup yields CDR1 SGHNT and CDR2 YYREEE (reference sequence). DNA of the CDR3: TGTGCCAGCAGCCCGGGACTAGCGGATGTCCAAGAGACCCAGTACTTC. Translation gives CASSPGLADVQETQYF. Together with reference TRBV5-4 and TRBJ2-5, the CDR3 gives the full variable domain: ETGVTQSPTHLIKTRGQQVTLRCSSQSGHNTVSWYQQALGQGPQFIFQYYREEENGRGNFPPRFSGLQFPNYSSELNVNALELDDSALYLCASSPGLADVQETQYFGPGTRLLVL.

This clonotype was recorded a few times. Compared with germline, one end of the junction differs, possibly owing to a read error. The J gene is TRBJ2-7, the V gene TRBV27; 8 bases are a match to TRBD1. Germline V CDR1 and CDR2: MNHEY, SMNVEV (reference sequence). The CDR3 has 14 residues. DNA of the CDR3: TGTGCCAGCAGTCTATCGGGACAGGTCTACGAGCAGTACTTC. This gives the protein CASSLSGQVYEQYF.

In its sample, this clonotype was seen many times. The J gene is TRBJ2-3, the V gene TRBV7-2, with a tentative D call TRBD2 (6 bases). The CDR3 sequence is 16 residues long. Trimming pared 4 bases from V and 3 bases from J, leaving 17 bases between. Germline V gene sequence: CDR1 SGHTA, CDR2 FQGNSA. The CDR3 sequence: CASSSRWGSGTDTQYF. CDR3 in DNA: TGTGCCAGCAGCTCACGATGGGGGAGCGGGACAGATACGCAGTATTTT.

Note on this clonotype: This may be a read error, as it is one base from a much larger clone. The conserved phenylalanine or tryptophan is not found at the CDR3 terminus, so this likely reflects a read error. The chain carries TRBV27 and TRBJ1-2; no reliable D call. V dropped 5 bases and J dropped 7 bases, with 14 bases sitting between them. Germline CDR1 MNHEY, CDR2 SMNVEV (reference sequence). CDR3 length: 13 amino acids. The CDR3 loop reads CASSLDGAGGYTL. The DNA for the CDR3 is TGTGCCAGCAGTCTGGACGGAGCCGGTGGCTACACCCTC.

The chain joins TRBV27 to TRBJ2-7; D might be TRBD1 or TRBD2, each matching 5 bases. V was cut by 4 bases and J by 1 base, with 17 bases left in between. The CDR3 loop spans 16 amino acids. Germline CDR1 MNHEY, CDR2 SMNVEV (reference sequence). This CDR3 reads CASSSVPGRGSYEQYF. CDR3 sequence (DNA): TGTGCCAGCAGTTCCGTCCCGGGACGAGGATCCTACGAGCAGTACTTC.

The chain links TRBV5-1 to TRBJ2-1, with D perhaps TRBD2 (5 bases). Germline CDR1 SGHRS, CDR2 YFSETQ. The CDR3 is made up of 11 amino acids. Trimming removed 4 bases at V and 12 bases at J, with 11 bases between. The CDR3 nucleotides are TGCGCCAGCAGCATAGGCGGAGGGCAGTTCTTC. Translation: CASSIGGGQFF.

The chain employs TRBV19 and TRBJ2-3, with TRBD2 matching 7 bases. Germline trimming cut 5 bases from V and 2 bases from J; bases unmatched to any gene: 10. This CDR3 is 16 amino acids long. Germline V CDR1 and CDR2: LNHDA, SQIVND (reference sequence). In DNA form, the CDR3 reads TGTGCCAGTAGTCCTCCCGGCGGGAGAGTCACAGATACGCAGTATTTT. Amino acids: CASSPPGGRVTDTQYF.

This clonotype was seen only a few times. The rearrangement uses TRBV2 and TRBJ2-7; 7 bases are a match to TRBD1. CDR1 is SNHLY and CDR2 is FYNNEI in the germline V gene. The CDR3 has 13 residues. V lost 7 bases to trimming and J lost 5 bases; unmatched junction nucleotides: 8. CDR3 in DNA: TGTGCCAGCACGACAGGGTTTTACAACGAGCAGTACTTC. Translating it yields CASTTGFYNEQYF. Full variable domain (missing parts from reference TRBV2 and TRBJ2-7): EPEVTQTPSHQVTQMGQEVILRCVPISNHLYFYWYRQILGQKVEFLVSFYNNEISEKSEIFDDQFSVERPDGSNFTLKIRSTKLEDSAMYFCASTTGFYNEQYFGPGTRLTVT.

This clonotype came up many times. This chain joins TRBV4-1 and TRBJ1-1; TRBD1 aligns across 7 bases. Unmatched junction bases numbered 8, after V lost 2 bases and J lost 11 bases. The CDR3 spans 13 residues. Germline lookup yields CDR1 MGHRA and CDR2 YSYEKL. CDR3 sequence reads: CASSQYDRADAFF. DNA of the CDR3: TGCGCCAGCAGCCAATACGACAGGGCCGACGCTTTCTTT.

This clonotype was seen repeatedly, ten times or more. This chain uses TRBV7-6 with TRBJ1-2; D is ambiguous. The CDR3 spans 14 residues. Per the germline V gene, CDR1 is SGHVS and CDR2 is FNYEAQ. Between the trimmed V and J ends, which lost 1 base and 7 bases, there was a span of 13 bases. The CDR3: CASSLDWGESGYTF. The CDR3 DNA reads as TGTGCCAGCAGCTTAGACTGGGGAGAAAGTGGCTACACCTTC.

This clonotype was seen a few times. The chain recombines TRBV6-1 with TRBJ2-7, with 12 bases fitting TRBD2. The CDR3 runs to 14 residues. Germline V gene sequence: CDR1 MNHNS, CDR2 SASEGT. After removal of 3 bases from V and 12 bases from J, the junction contained 9 bases not matched to a gene. The CDR3, as DNA: TGTGCCAGCAGTGATCTAGCGGGGGGGCGGGTGCCGTACTTC. Translated: CASSDLAGGRVPYF.

This clonotype showed up many times. The chain carries TRBV2 and TRBJ1-2, with TRBD1 identical over 7 bases. J was trimmed by 0 bases and V by 11 bases; bases with no gene match: 18. Germline V gives CDR1 SNHLY, CDR2 FYNNEI. This CDR3 region has 17 residues. The CDR3 DNA reads TGTGCCGCCAAGTTAACCGGGACAGAAAAAGCTAACTATGGCTACACCTTC. Translating it yields CAAKLTGTEKANYGYTF. The full variable domain, with the rest looked up from reference TRBV2 and TRBJ1-2, is EPEVTQTPSHQVTQMGQEVILRCVPISNHLYFYWYRQILGQKVEFLVSFYNNEISEKSEIFDDQFSVERPDGSNFTLKIRSTKLEDSAMYFCAAKLTGTEKANYGYTFGSGTRLTVV.